One sample yielded the 26 T cell receptor beta chains listed below, sequenced in a study of cytomegalovirus exposure and HLA in healthy donors. 60 Vbeta and 13 Jbeta primers were used in PCR. Libraries were prepared by immunoSEQ multiplex PCR; TCRdb keeps only in-frame clonotypes and omits some of them. The sample shows about 140,000 clones, roughly 80% of them seen only once. Sample: PBMCs. The receptors derive from a female donor in good health and CMV-seronegative.

The chain joins TRBV6-5 to TRBJ1-2; D perhaps matches TRBD1 (5 bases). V gave up 3 bases and J gave up 6 bases, with 17 bases separating them. The CDR3 has 15 amino acids. Germline lookup yields CDR1 MNHEY and CDR2 SVGAGI. The CDR3: CASSYGIQAEDGYTF. The CDR3 nucleotides are TGTGCCAGCAGTTATGGCATACAGGCGGAAGATGGCTACACCTTC.

The rearrangement uses TRBV5-6 and TRBJ1-1; possible D gene TRBD1, 6 bases. Germline-derived CDR1 and CDR2 are SGHDT and YYEEEE. Trimming removed 5 bases from V and 1 base from J, with 12 bases in between. The CDR3 contains 14 residues. This CDR3 reads CASRRTGTNTEAFF. The CDR3 bases are TGTGCCAGCAGGAGAACAGGGACGAACACTGAAGCTTTCTTT.

V and J are TRBV5-1 and TRBJ1-6; 7 nucleotides match TRBD1. The germline V gene has CDR1 SGHRS and CDR2 YFSETQ. CDR3 length equals 15 residues. With V trimmed by 4 bases and J by 10 bases, 11 bases remained unmatched. The CDR3 sequence: CASSTRDSGSSPLHF. The CDR3 DNA is TGCGCCAGCAGCACCCGGGACAGCGGGTCGTCACCCCTCCACTTT.

V and J are TRBV11-1 and TRBJ2-1; TRBD2 matches 10 bases. The junction had 7 bases not matched to a gene; V was cut back by 5 bases and J by 12 bases. The germline V gene has CDR1 SGHAT and CDR2 FQDESV (reference sequence). This CDR3 spans 13 amino acids. As DNA, the CDR3 is TGTGCCAGCAGCCCAGGGAGACTAGCGGGGCAGTTCTTC. It translates to CASSPGRLAGQFF.

V usage is TRBV4-1 and J usage is TRBJ2-3; D perhaps matches TRBD2 (6 bases). There are 15 residues in the CDR3. V dropped 6 bases and J dropped 6 bases, with 19 bases sitting between them. CDR1 and CDR2 from the germline V gene are MGHRA and YSYEKL. DNA for the CDR3: TGCGCCAGCAGACTCCGGGACTCAAAAGTGGATACGCAGTATTTT. It yields the protein CASRLRDSKVDTQYF.

The chain uses TRBV7-2 and TRBJ2-5; no clear D gene. The end of the DNA is better explained by TRBJ2-7, so the J call may be wrong. This CDR3 has 12 residues. Germline lookup yields CDR1 SGHTA and CDR2 FQGNSA. The CDR3 loop is CASSVSSYEQYF. The CDR3 DNA sequence: TGTGCCAGCAGCGTTAGCTCCTACGAGCAGTACTTC.

The gene calls are TRBV30 and TRBJ1-5; the D gene is possibly TRBD1 (5 bases). In germline, CDR1 is GTSNPN, CDR2 SVGIG (reference sequence). With 3 bases removed from V and 3 bases from J, the gap between germline ends came to 15 bases. The CDR3 runs to 15 residues. DNA of the CDR3: TGTGCCTGGAGGGAGTCGGGACTGCTCAATCAGCCCCAGCATTTT. Amino acid sequence: CAWRESGLLNQPQHF. Combining the CDR3 with reference TRBV30 and TRBJ1-5 gives the whole variable domain SQTIHQWPATLVQPVGSPLSLECTVEGTSNPNLYWYRQAAGRGLQLLFYSVGIGQISSEVPQNLSASRPQDRQFILSSKKLLLSDSGFYLCAWRESGLLNQPQHFGDGTRLSIL.

Worth noting for this clone: A read error may account for a junction end that differs from germline. The chain has TRBV7-9 and TRBJ1-1, with a weak D call TRBD1 (5 bases). The CDR3 runs to 14 residues. From germline, CDR1 is SEHNR and CDR2 FQNEAQ (reference sequence). The CDR3 DNA is TGTTCCAGCAGCTTAGCCCTTGGACACGTTGAAGCTTTCTTT. It translates to CSSSLALGHVEAFF.

The chain combines TRBV5-6 with TRBJ2-3; 9 positions agree with TRBD2. This CDR3 comprises 16 residues. Germline V gene data show CDR1 as SGHDT and CDR2 as YYEEEE. Trimming took 5 bases from V and 1 from J; bases not matched to a gene: 8. The CDR3 protein is CASSWGTSGRTDTQYF. For the CDR3, the DNA is TGTGCCAGCAGTTGGGGCACTAGCGGGCGCACAGATACGCAGTATTTT.

The V call is TRBV29-1, the J call TRBJ1-2; TRBD1 is a possible D gene (5 bases). CDR3 length equals 13 residues. V lost 7 bases and J lost 7, with 19 bases in between. Germline CDR1 reads SQVTM; CDR2 reads ANQGSEA. The CDR3 sequence is CSAILPGGGGYTF. The CDR3, as DNA: TGCAGCGCCATTCTCCCGGGGGGGGGTGGCTACACCTTC. Looking up the rest from reference TRBV29-1 and TRBJ1-2 gives the full variable domain: SAVISQKPSRDICQRGTSLTIQCQVDSQVTMMFWYRQQPGQSLTLIATANQGSEATYESGFVIDKFPISRPNLTFSTLTVSNMSPEDSSIYLCSAILPGGGGYTFGSGTRLTVV.

This sequence joins TRBV29-1 and TRBJ2-2; 12 bases map to TRBD2. The CDR3 totals 16 residues. Per the germline V gene, CDR1 is SQVTM and CDR2 is ANQGSEA. The V segment lost 3 bases and the J segment 4 bases; nucleotides outside the gene matches: 6. CDR3 sequence reads: CSVEASGRGRTGELFF. DNA of the CDR3: TGCAGCGTTGAGGCTAGCGGGAGGGGTCGCACCGGGGAGCTGTTTTTT.

The chain has TRBV2 and TRBJ1-4, with 9 bases matching TRBD1. Germline V lookup: CDR1 SNHLY, CDR2 FYNNEI. After removal of 6 bases from V and 6 bases from J, the junction contained 5 bases not matched to a gene. The CDR3 spans 14 residues. CDR3 loop: CASSTGGVDEKLFF. The CDR3 coding sequence is TGTGCCAGCAGCACAGGGGGCGTAGATGAAAAACTGTTTTTT.

This clone was detected only a few times. The rearrangement joins TRBV9 to TRBJ2-1; no reliable D call. The V gene's germline CDR1 is SGDLS and CDR2 YYNGEE. The V end was cut by 0 bases, the J end by 6 bases, with 10 bases between. This CDR3 is built from 14 residues. The CDR3 loop reads CASSVDPVSNEQFF. The CDR3 coding sequence is TGTGCCAGCAGCGTAGACCCGGTTAGCAATGAGCAGTTCTTC.

The chain links TRBV30 to TRBJ1-5, with D uncertain. This CDR3 spans 14 amino acids. The germline gives CDR1 GTSNPN, CDR2 SVGIG (reference sequence). V was clipped by 2 bases and J by 5 bases, with 13 bases between them. The CDR3 sequence is CAWSRDATDQPQHF. The CDR3 DNA follows: TGTGCCTGGAGTCGGGATGCTACCGATCAGCCCCAGCATTTT.

CDR3 nucleotides: TGTGCCAGCAGTCCACAGTTCCAATCTGGCTACACCTTC. Encoded protein: CASSPQFQSGYTF. V and J are TRBV28 and TRBJ1-2; the D is unclear. Germline V gene lookup returns CDR1 MDHEN and CDR2 SYDVKM. This CDR3 region has 13 residues. Trimming removed 5 bases at V and 7 bases at J, with 14 bases between.

V and J are TRBV15 and TRBJ1-5; 10 bases agree with TRBD1. The CDR3 runs 14 residues. CDR1 and CDR2 (germline): LNHNV, YYDKDF (reference sequence). V lost 5 bases and J lost 7; bases outside the gene matches: 5. The CDR3 nucleotides read TGTGCCACCAGCGGCGGGACAGGGGTGCAGCCCCAGCATTTT. This translates into CATSGGTGVQPQHF.

The chain employs TRBV13 and TRBJ2-7, with unresolved D. The CDR3 spans 15 residues. V lost 4 bases to trimming and J lost 7 bases, with 20 bases between them. Germline CDR1 and CDR2: PRHDT and FYEKMQ (reference sequence). CDR3: CASSSRSGPSLEQYF. CDR3 bases: TGTGCCAGCAGCTCCCGTAGTGGCCCTAGTTTAGAGCAGTACTTC.

Note on this clone: Additional DNA sequences in this sample encode the identical CDR3. This rearrangement joins TRBV5-1 to TRBJ2-3; 12 bases map to TRBD2. The CDR3 has 16 amino acids. Germline CDR1 and CDR2: SGHRS and YFSETQ. Germline trimming cut 4 bases from V and 3 bases from J; bases unmatched to any gene: 6. The CDR3 spells CASSLGLAGRTDTQYF. Written as DNA, the CDR3 is TGCGCCAGCAGCCTCGGACTAGCGGGAAGGACAGATACGCAGTATTTT.

This chain connects TRBV2 to TRBJ2-1; 15 bases match TRBD2. After removal of 7 bases from V and 10 bases from J, the junction contained 8 bases not matched to a gene. The CDR3 runs to 15 residues. The germline V gene encodes CDR1 SNHLY and CDR2 FYNNEI. CDR3 bases: TGTGCCAGCACCAGGACTAGCGGGAGGGCCAAAGAGCAGTTCTTC. It translates to CASTRTSGRAKEQFF.

This chain joins TRBV4-1 and TRBJ1-6, with TRBD1 matching over 7 bases. The germline V gene has CDR1 MGHRA and CDR2 YSYEKL. With 2 bases clipped from V and 0 bases from J, the junction kept 13 bases outside the gene matches. The CDR3 sequence is 20 residues long. CDR3 nucleotide sequence: TGCGCCAGCAGCCAATTCCTTTGGGACAGACAAAGCTCCTATAATTCACCCCTCCACTTT. This encodes CASSQFLWDRQSSYNSPLHF.

This chain joins TRBV6-5 and TRBJ2-2; D is possibly TRBD2 (6 bases). The germline CDR1 and CDR2 sequences are MNHEY and SVGAGI. The CDR3 totals 15 residues. The germline V and J ends were trimmed by 0 bases and 6 bases, with 11 bases remaining between them. CDR3 protein: CASSYSPSGPGELFF. In DNA, the CDR3 is TGTGCCAGCAGTTACTCCCCGAGCGGGCCCGGGGAGCTGTTTTTT.

The chain has TRBV28 and TRBJ1-5; D unclear. Trimming cost V 6 bases and J 4 bases, with 10 bases left between them. The CDR3 has 13 residues. Germline values: CDR1 MDHEN, CDR2 SYDVKM. The CDR3 reads CASSVGGNQPQHF. CDR3 bases: TGTGCCAGCAGCGTCGGAGGGAATCAGCCCCAGCATTTT.

J is TRBJ2-2 and V is TRBV11-3; D gene uncertain. Looked up from germline, CDR1 is SGHNT and CDR2 is YENEEA. There are 14 residues in the CDR3. Deletions cut 4 bases from V and 4 bases from J, with 10 bases between. CDR3: CASSSLGGTGELFF. The CDR3 DNA reads TGTGCCAGCAGCTCTCTAGGTGGCACCGGGGAGCTGTTTTTT.

This sequence joins TRBV10-3 and TRBJ2-7, with 10 bases identical to TRBD2. CDR1 and CDR2 (germline): ENHRY, SYGVKD. This CDR3 comprises 14 residues. The ends lost 11 bases at V and 0 bases at J; junction bases unmatched: 7. CDR3 nucleotide sequence: TGTGCCTCCCTTAGCGGGGGGCCCTCCTACGAGCAGTACTTC. This translates into CASLSGGPSYEQYF.

On this clone itself: This same CDR3 is encoded by further DNA sequences in the sample. The chain is built from TRBV6-5 and TRBJ1-1, with D perhaps matching TRBD1 (6 bases). V dropped 6 bases and J dropped 1 base, with 9 bases sitting between them. From germline, CDR1 is MNHEY and CDR2 SVGAGI. The CDR3 is 13 amino acids. The CDR3 nucleotides read TGTGCCAGCAGCCCGACAGGGAACACTGAAGCTTTCTTT. Its protein product is CASSPTGNTEAFF.

The gene calls are TRBV15 and TRBJ2-1, with 12 positions matching TRBD2. With 3 bases clipped from V and 7 bases from J, the junction kept 10 bases outside the gene matches. Germline V gene sequence: CDR1 LNHNV, CDR2 YYDKDF (reference sequence). The CDR3 covers 17 residues. In DNA form, the CDR3 reads TGTGCCACCAGCAGTAGGATACTAGCGGGAGGTAGGAATGAGCAGTTCTTC. This encodes CATSSRILAGGRNEQFF.